The 20 T cell receptor beta chains given below trace back to one sample, sequenced in a study of T-cell reconstitution after alpha-beta-depleted transplantation in children. The authors prepared the TCRbeta library with unique molecular identifiers. One entry per CDR3 protein, called by TCRdb with MiXCR from the PCR reads. Here the sample spans a few hundred thousand distinct CDR3 sequences, around 16% being singletons. The specimen comprised PBMCs from the stem cell graft donor, sampled from the stem cell graft. Receptor source: a human donor who donated a stem cell graft to a child with acute lymphoblastic leukemia.

The chain joins TRBV3-1 to TRBJ2-4, with 10 positions matching TRBD2. Germline V gene lookup returns CDR1 LGHDT and CDR2 YNNKEL (reference sequence). The CDR3 has 14 amino acids. Trimming took 4 bases from V and 11 from J; bases not matched to a gene: 8. The DNA of the CDR3 is TGTGCCAGCAGCCCAGGACTAGCGGCCTTACTTCAGTACTTC. Its protein is CASSPGLAALLQYF.

Ten or more counts support this clonotype. The rearrangement joins TRBV9 to TRBJ2-7; no definite D call. Germline CDR1 reads SGDLS; CDR2 reads YYNGEE. The CDR3 is 14 amino acids. The V end was cut by 0 bases, the J end by 1 base, with 8 bases between. The DNA of the CDR3 is TGTGCCAGCAGCGTAGGTGTGGGGTCCTACGAGCAGTACTTC. Translation gives CASSVGVGSYEQYF.

This clonotype was counted between two and nine times. V gene TRBV15 combines with J gene TRBJ1-2; TRBD1 aligns across 8 bases. V dropped 6 bases and J dropped 0; count of bases not matched to a gene: 6. The CDR3 totals 15 residues. Germline V gives CDR1 LNHNV, CDR2 YYDKDF (reference sequence). This CDR3 reads CATRSPGQANYGYTF. The DNA of the CDR3 is TGTGCCACCAGATCGCCGGGACAGGCTAACTATGGCTACACCTTC.

This clonotype has more than one count but fewer than ten. J is TRBJ2-7 and V is TRBV24-1; the D gene is possibly TRBD1 (5 bases). Trimming cost V 3 bases and J 2 bases, with 10 bases left between them. CDR3 size: 14 residues. Germline loops: CDR1 KGHDR, CDR2 SFDVKD. CDR3 in amino acids: CATSDPRGPYEQYF. In nucleotides, the CDR3 is TGTGCCACCAGTGATCCAAGGGGCCCCTACGAGCAGTACTTC.

CDR3 nucleotide sequence: TGTGCCAGCAGACATAGCTGGAGGCGAGAGACCCAGTACTTC. Encoded protein: CASRHSWRRETQYF. V is TRBV14 and J is TRBJ2-5, with a weak D call TRBD2 (5 bases). The CDR3 sequence is 14 residues long. V was pared by 6 bases and J by 4 bases, with 15 bases between. Germline assignment: CDR1 SGHDN and CDR2 FVKESK.

There are a few counts of this clonotype. The V and J genes are TRBV10-2 and TRBJ1-1, with D uncertain. The CDR3 has 13 residues. Per germline, CDR1 WSHSY and CDR2 SAAADI. V shed 5 bases and J shed 5 bases, with 12 bases lying between them. As DNA, the CDR3 is TGCGCCAGCAGTTCAAGGTCCGTAACTGAAGCTTTCTTT. Encoded protein: CASSSRSVTEAFF.

This clonotype was seen a few times. The CDR3 region has the DNA TGCGCCAGCAGCTACTCATACGTTGGGTACTCCTACAATGAGCAGTTCTTC. Residues: CASSYSYVGYSYNEQFF. The V call is TRBV5-1, the J call TRBJ2-1; no firm D call. Germline V gives CDR1 SGHRS, CDR2 YFSETQ. V was cut by 3 bases and J by 0 bases, with 16 bases left in between. The CDR3 runs to 17 residues. Filled out from reference TRBV5-1 and TRBJ2-1, the complete variable domain reads KAGVTQTPRYLIKTRGQQVTLSCSPISGHRSVSWYQQTPGQGLQFLFEYFSETQRNKGNFPGRFSGRQFSNSRSEMNVSTLELGDSALYLCASSYSYVGYSYNEQFFGPGTRLTVL.

There are a few counts of this clonotype. This rearrangement joins TRBV12-3 or TRBV12-4 to TRBJ2-7; possibly TRBD1 or TRBD2 for D (7 bases each). This CDR3 has 15 residues. V lost 3 bases and J 2 bases, leaving 14 bases between the germline ends. Here the CDR3 DNA reads TGTGCCAGCAGTTTGGCAGGGGGAGGGGCCTACGAGCAGTACTTC. Translation: CASSLAGGGAYEQYF.

This sequence joins TRBV20-1 and TRBJ2-5; TRBD2 is a possible D gene (5 bases). CDR1 DFQATT and CDR2 SNEGSKA come from the germline V gene (reference sequence). CDR3 length: 14 amino acids. V was cut by 0 bases and J by 4 bases, with 12 bases left in between. The CDR3 protein is CSARDWGVVETQYF. The CDR3 nucleotides are TGCAGTGCTAGAGATTGGGGAGTGGTAGAGACCCAGTACTTC.

This clonotype has more than one count but fewer than ten. This sequence joins TRBV29-1 and TRBJ2-2; no clear D gene. Between the trimmed V and J ends, which lost 5 bases and 6 bases, there was a span of 10 bases. Per the germline V gene, CDR1 is SQVTM and CDR2 is ANQGSEA. The length of the CDR3 is 12 residues. CDR3 in amino acids: CSVLEPPGELFF. The CDR3 DNA reads as TGCAGCGTTCTCGAACCCCCCGGGGAGCTGTTTTTT.

Only a few counts were recorded for this clonotype. The CDR3 is CASSVFVGSTGELFF. In DNA, the CDR3 is TGTGCCAGCAGCGTATTTGTCGGGAGCACCGGGGAGCTGTTTTTT. V and J are TRBV9 and TRBJ2-2, with D possibly TRBD2 on 6 matching bases. Germline V gene sequence: CDR1 SGDLS, CDR2 YYNGEE. The CDR3 totals 15 residues. V was clipped by 1 base and J by 4 bases, with 11 bases between them.

The chain recombines TRBV6-1 with TRBJ2-5; D is undetermined. CDR1 MNHNS and CDR2 SASEGT come from the germline V gene. The germline V and J ends were trimmed by 7 bases and 5 bases, with 23 bases remaining between them. This CDR3 is built from 16 residues. CDR3 DNA sequence: TGTGCCAGCAACCCTTACACAGCCTCGTTTGTCGAGACCCAGTACTTC. Amino acid sequence: CASNPYTASFVETQYF.

The chain is built from TRBV20-1 and TRBJ2-1, with 7 nucleotides matching TRBD2. Trimming cost V 3 bases and J 8 bases; bases outside gene matches: 10. The CDR3 has 14 amino acids. CDR1 is DFQATT, CDR2 SNEGSKA, per germline (reference sequence). CDR3 sequence: CSASRRERGDEQFF. The DNA of the CDR3 is TGCAGTGCTAGTAGGCGGGAGAGGGGTGATGAGCAGTTCTTC.

In its sample, this clonotype was seen a few times. This chain uses TRBV6-6 with TRBJ2-7; possibly TRBD2 for D (6 bases). V shed 2 bases and J shed 2 bases, with 7 bases lying between them. CDR3 size: 13 residues. The germline gives CDR1 MNHNY, CDR2 SVGAGI (reference sequence). In DNA, the CDR3 is TGTGCCAGCAGTTACCGCGGGGCCTACGAGCAGTACTTC. Residues: CASSYRGAYEQYF.

This clonotype was seen at least ten times. In nucleotides, the CDR3 is TGCGCCAGCAGCTCGGGGACCGGTACCTACGAGCAGTACTTC. This translates into CASSSGTGTYEQYF. This chain joins TRBV5-1 and TRBJ2-7; D may correspond to TRBD1 or TRBD2 (5 bases each). V shed 3 bases and J shed 2 bases, with 12 bases lying between them. CDR1 and CDR2 from the germline V gene are SGHRS and YFSETQ. The CDR3 sequence is 14 residues long.

A few counts support this clonotype. J is TRBJ2-1 and V is TRBV3-1; D unresolved. CDR1 and CDR2 from the germline V gene are LGHDT and YNNKEL (reference sequence). The ends were cut back, 4 bases at V and 2 bases at J, with 9 bases in the middle. The CDR3 has 14 amino acids. CDR3 in amino acids: CASSRSSAYNEQFF. The CDR3 DNA follows: TGTGCCAGCAGCCGTTCTTCCGCCTACAATGAGCAGTTCTTC.

This clonotype showed up just a few times. The chain recombines TRBV3-1 with TRBJ2-4, with D hard to call. Trimming cost V 7 bases and J 0 bases, with 7 bases left between them. CDR1 and CDR2 (germline): LGHDT, YNNKEL (reference sequence). The CDR3 is 13 amino acids. DNA of the CDR3: TGTGCCAGCAAACCGGTAGCCAAAAACATTCAGTACTTC. This encodes CASKPVAKNIQYF.

The chain couples TRBV29-1 to TRBJ2-6; 9 nucleotides align to TRBD1. Germline CDR1 and CDR2: SQVTM and ANQGSEA. The CDR3 contains 17 residues. J lost 2 bases, V lost 6 bases, and 11 bases had no gene match. CDR3 protein: CSVVLTGGSAGANVLTF. Written as DNA, the CDR3 is TGCAGCGTCGTCCTAACAGGGGGCAGTGCTGGGGCCAACGTCCTGACTTTC. Full variable domain (remainder filled in from reference TRBV29-1 and TRBJ2-6): SAVISQKPSRDICQRGTSLTIQCQVDSQVTMMFWYRQQPGQSLTLIATANQGSEATYESGFVIDKFPISRPNLTFSTLTVSNMSPEDSSIYLCSVVLTGGSAGANVLTFGAGSRLTVL.

This clonotype was counted a few times. The rearrangement joins TRBV5-5 to TRBJ1-1, with D unclear. The germline V gene encodes CDR1 SGHKS and CDR2 YYEKEE (reference sequence). V was pared by 0 bases and J by 8 bases, with 8 bases between. CDR3 length: 12 amino acids. CDR3 in amino acids: CASSLGGWEAFF. The CDR3 bases are TGTGCCAGCAGCTTGGGGGGTTGGGAAGCTTTCTTT.

Many counts were recorded for this clonotype. V is TRBV5-1 and J is TRBJ1-1; possibly TRBD1 for D (5 bases). Germline CDR1 and CDR2: SGHRS and YFSETQ. This CDR3 region has 15 residues. The ends were cut back, 0 bases at V and 0 bases at J, with 9 bases in the middle. CDR3 sequence reads: CASSLARGVNTEAFF. CDR3 coding DNA: TGCGCCAGCAGCTTGGCTCGGGGGGTGAACACTGAAGCTTTCTTT.